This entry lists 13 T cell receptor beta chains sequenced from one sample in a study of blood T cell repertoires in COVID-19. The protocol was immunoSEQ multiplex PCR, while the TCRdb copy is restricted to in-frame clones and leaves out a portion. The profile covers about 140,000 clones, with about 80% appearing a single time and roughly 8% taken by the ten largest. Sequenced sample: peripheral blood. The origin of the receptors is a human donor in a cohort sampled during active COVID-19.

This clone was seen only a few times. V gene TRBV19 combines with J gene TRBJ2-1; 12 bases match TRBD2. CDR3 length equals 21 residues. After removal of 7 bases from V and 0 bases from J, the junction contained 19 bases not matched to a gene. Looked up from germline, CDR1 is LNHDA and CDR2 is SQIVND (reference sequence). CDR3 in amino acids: CASIKDPGTSGSKSSYNEQFF. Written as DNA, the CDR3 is TGTGCCAGTATAAAGGACCCCGGGACTAGCGGGTCCAAAAGCTCCTACAATGAGCAGTTCTTC.

CDR3 coding DNA: TGTGCCAGCAGCGATGGACAGAGCAATCAGCCCCAGCATTTT. Residues: CASSDGQSNQPQHF. This chain uses TRBV21-1 with TRBJ1-5; the listed D gene, TRBD1, was not tested against the DNA. TRBV21-1 is a known pseudogene. This CDR3 has 14 amino acids.

The CDR3 nucleotides read TGTGCCAGCAGTGAAAACGGTTCCTACGAGCAGTACTTC. Translating it yields CASSENGSYEQYF. The genes are TRBV2 and TRBJ2-7, with D hard to call. The germline gives CDR1 SNHLY, CDR2 FYNNEI. V shed 2 bases and J shed 1 base, with 6 bases lying between them. This CDR3 is built from 13 residues.

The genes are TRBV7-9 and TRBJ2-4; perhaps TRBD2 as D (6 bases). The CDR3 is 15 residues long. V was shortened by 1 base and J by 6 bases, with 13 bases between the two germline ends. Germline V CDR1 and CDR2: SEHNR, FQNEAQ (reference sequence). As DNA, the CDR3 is TGTGCCAGCAGCTTAGGCGGGGCAGGGATAAACATTCAGTACTTC. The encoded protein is CASSLGGAGINIQYF.

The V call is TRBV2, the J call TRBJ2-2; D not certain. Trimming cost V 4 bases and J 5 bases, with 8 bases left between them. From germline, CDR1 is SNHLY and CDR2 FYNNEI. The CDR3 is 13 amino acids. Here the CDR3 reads CASSVGQTGELFF. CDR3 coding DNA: TGTGCCAGCAGTGTTGGGCAGACCGGGGAGCTGTTTTTT.

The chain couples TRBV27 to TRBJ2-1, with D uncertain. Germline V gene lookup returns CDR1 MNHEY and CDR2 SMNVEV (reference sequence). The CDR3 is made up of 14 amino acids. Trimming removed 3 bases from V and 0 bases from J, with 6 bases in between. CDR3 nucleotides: TGTGCCAGCAGTTTCCTGAGCTCCTACAATGAGCAGTTCTTC. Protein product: CASSFLSSYNEQFF.

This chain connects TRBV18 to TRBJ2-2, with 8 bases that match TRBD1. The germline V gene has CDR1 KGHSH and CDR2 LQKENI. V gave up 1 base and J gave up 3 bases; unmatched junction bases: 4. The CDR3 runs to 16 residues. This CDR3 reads CASSPRTGLDTGELFF. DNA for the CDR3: TGTGCCAGCTCACCACGGACAGGGCTGGACACCGGGGAGCTGTTTTTT.

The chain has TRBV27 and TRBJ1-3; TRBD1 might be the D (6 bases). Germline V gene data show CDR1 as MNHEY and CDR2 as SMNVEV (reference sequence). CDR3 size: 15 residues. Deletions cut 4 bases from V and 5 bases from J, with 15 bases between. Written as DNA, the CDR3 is TGTGCCAGCAGTTCGACAGGAACTCCAAGAAACACCATATATTTT. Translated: CASSSTGTPRNTIYF.

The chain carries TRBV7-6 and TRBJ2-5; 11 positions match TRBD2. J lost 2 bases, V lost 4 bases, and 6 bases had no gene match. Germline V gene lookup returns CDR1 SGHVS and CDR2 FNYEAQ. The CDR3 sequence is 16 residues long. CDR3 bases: TGTGCCAGCAGCTCCTTGACTAGCGGGGAACAAGAGACCCAGTACTTC. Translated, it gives CASSSLTSGEQETQYF.

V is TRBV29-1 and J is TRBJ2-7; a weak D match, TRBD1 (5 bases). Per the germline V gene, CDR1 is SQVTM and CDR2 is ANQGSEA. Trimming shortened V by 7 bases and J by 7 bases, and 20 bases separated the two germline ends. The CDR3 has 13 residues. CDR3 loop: CSARTSSLGEQYF. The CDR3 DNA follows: TGCAGCGCCAGGACATCGAGTCTTGGGGAGCAGTACTTC.

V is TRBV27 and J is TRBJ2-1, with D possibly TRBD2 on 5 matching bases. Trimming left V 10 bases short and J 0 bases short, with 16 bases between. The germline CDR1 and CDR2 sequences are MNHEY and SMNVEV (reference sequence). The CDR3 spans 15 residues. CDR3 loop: CATREHRGSYNEQFF. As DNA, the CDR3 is TGTGCCACGAGGGAACACAGAGGCTCCTACAATGAGCAGTTCTTC.

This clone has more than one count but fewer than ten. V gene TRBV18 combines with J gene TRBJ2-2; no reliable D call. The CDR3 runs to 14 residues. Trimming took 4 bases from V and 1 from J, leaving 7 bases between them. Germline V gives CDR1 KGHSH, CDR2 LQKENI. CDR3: CASSRPGNTGELFF. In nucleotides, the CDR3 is TGTGCCAGCTCACGACCCGGGAACACCGGGGAGCTGTTTTTT.

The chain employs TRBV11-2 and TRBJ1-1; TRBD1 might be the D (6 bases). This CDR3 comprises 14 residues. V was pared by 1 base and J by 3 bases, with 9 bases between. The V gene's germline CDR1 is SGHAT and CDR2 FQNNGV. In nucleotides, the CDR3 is TGTGCCAGCAGCTTAGTTGCAGGGGACACTGAAGCTTTCTTT. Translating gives CASSLVAGDTEAFF.